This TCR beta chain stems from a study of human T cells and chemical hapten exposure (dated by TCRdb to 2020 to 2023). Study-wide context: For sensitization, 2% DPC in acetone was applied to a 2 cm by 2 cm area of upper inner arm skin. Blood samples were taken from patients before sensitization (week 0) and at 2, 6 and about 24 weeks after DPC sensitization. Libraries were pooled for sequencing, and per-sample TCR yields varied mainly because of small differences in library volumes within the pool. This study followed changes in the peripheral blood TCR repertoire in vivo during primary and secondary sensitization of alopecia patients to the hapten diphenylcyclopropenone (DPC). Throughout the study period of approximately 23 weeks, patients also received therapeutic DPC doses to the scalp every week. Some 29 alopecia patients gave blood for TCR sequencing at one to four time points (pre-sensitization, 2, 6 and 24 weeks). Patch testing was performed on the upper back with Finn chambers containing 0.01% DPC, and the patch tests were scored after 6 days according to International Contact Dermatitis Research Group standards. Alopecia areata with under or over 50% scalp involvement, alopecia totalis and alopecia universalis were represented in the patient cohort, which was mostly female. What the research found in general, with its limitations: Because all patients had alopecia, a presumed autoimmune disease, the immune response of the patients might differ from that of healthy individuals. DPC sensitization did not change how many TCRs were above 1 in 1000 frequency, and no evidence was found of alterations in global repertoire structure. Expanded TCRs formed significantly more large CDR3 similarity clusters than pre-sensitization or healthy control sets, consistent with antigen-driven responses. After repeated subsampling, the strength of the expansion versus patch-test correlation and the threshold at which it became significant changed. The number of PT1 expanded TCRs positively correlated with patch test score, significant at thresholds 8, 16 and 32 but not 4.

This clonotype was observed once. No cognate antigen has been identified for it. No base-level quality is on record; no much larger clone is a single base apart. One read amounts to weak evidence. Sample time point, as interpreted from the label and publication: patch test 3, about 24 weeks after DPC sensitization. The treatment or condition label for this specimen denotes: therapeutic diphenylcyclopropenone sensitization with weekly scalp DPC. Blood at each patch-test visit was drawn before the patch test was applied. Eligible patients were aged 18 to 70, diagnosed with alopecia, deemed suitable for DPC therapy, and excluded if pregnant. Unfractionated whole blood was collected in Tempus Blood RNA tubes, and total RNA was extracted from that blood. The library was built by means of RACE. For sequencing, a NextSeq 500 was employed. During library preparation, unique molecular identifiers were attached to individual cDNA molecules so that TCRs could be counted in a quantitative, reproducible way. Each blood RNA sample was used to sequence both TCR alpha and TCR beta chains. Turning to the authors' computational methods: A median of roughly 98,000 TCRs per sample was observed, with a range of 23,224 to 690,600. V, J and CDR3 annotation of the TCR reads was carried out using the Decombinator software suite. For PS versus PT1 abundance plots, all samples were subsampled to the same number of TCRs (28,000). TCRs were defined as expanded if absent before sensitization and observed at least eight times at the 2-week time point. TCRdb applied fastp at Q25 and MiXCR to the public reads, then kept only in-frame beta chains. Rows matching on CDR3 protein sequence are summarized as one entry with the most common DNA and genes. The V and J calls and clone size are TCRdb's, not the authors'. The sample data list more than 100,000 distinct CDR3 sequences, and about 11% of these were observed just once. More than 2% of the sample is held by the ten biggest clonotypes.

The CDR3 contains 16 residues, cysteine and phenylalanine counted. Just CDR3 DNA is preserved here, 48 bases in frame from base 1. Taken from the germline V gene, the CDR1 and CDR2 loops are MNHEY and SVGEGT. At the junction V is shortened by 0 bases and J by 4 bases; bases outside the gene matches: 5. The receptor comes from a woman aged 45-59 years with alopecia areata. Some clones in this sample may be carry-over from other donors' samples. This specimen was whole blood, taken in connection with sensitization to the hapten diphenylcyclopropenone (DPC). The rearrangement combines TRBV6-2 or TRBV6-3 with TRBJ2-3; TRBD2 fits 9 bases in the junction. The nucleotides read TGTGCCAGCAGTTACTCGGTAGCGGGAGTACCAGATACGCAGTATTTT. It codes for CASSYSVAGVPDTQYF.